The sequence of this T cell receptor beta chain was determined in a study of T-cell memory formation after mild COVID-19. For the study at large: Largely, TCR clusters stayed within a single donor. Points from the study as a whole: Still unconfirmed is whether the second-wave clones peaking on day 37 recognized SARS-CoV-2. There was a balanced CD4/CD8 profile in clones contracting day 15 to 85, and later expanders leaned CD4+.

5'RACE with constant-segment primers yielded barcoded, UMI-tagged TCR alpha and TCR beta cDNA libraries. TCRdb re-called the 5' RACE reads with MiXCR, one entry per CDR3 protein. The table lists about 190,000 distinct CDR3 sequences, about a fifth of them singletons. As regards this clonotype: The antigen is unknown.

Germline values: CDR1 LGHNA, CDR2 YNFKEQ. With 0 bases removed from V and 7 bases from J, the gap between germline ends came to 20 bases. This CDR3 is built from 17 residues. This chain links TRBV4-2 with TRBJ2-3, with D possibly being TRBD1 or TRBD2 (6 bases each). The TCR sequence derives from an adult woman who had mild COVID-19 (a few samples of this study predate the infection). Cell type and time point are not known. Source material: PBMCs or a T cell subset sorted from them (not recorded which). For the CDR3, the DNA is TGTGCCAGCAGCCAAGAGAGGAGGGGGAGGACCTCCTATACGCAGTATTTT. Protein sequence: CASSQERRGRTSYTQYF.